This T cell receptor beta chain was profiled in a study of blood T cells in healthy people across ages. No fewer than 5 micrograms of total RNA were isolated from every sample. Trimming at V came to 5 bases and at J to 6 bases, leaving 6 bases not matched to a gene. CDR3 length: 14 amino acids. Germline-derived CDR1 and CDR2 are MNHEY and SMNVEV (reference sequence). Sample-barcoded 5' priming and a J-beta primer mix drove a second PCR of 7 to 11 cycles. Samples each returned at least 2.5 million CDR3-containing paired-end reads. Each CDR3 protein gets one entry after TCRdb re-called the 5' RACE reads with MiXCR. The repertoire has around 940,000 distinct CDR3 sequences, roughly half of them found once; the top ten carry roughly 23%.

This clonotype was obtained from a woman aged 55 to 70 in good health. Sequencing used blood. This chain connects TRBV27 to TRBJ1-5; 8 nucleotides align to TRBD1. As DNA, the CDR3 is TGTGCCAGCAGTCCTGGGACAGGAGGTCAGCCCCAGCATTTT. This sequence encodes CASSPGTGGQPQHF.